The clone carrying this T cell receptor (beta chain) has just one count. Its specificity is unknown. In the ViraFEST assay, antigen-specific CD4+ clonotypes were identified by expansion after peptide-pool stimulation. CD4+ T cells were isolated after around ten days of culture. According to the study, vaccine recipients showed no prior SARS-CoV-2 infection and negative nucleocapsid antibodies. They grew approximately 2.1 million PBMC in each well, adding about 10 IU/ml IL-2 and 8 to 10 ug/ml peptides. Half-medium exchanges with IL-2 medium took place on days 3 and 7. These data come from a study of vaccination effects on CD4 cells after COVID-19. Findings and caveats of the study: Infection- and vaccine-induced clones contracted markedly late after vaccination. After vaccination of healthy people, only 1 of 255 vaccine-induced clones cross-reacted with common cold coronaviruses.

CDR1 and CDR2 from the germline V gene are SGHDT and YYEEEE. This CDR3 is 16 amino acids long. V was pared by 0 bases and J by 0 bases, with 12 bases between. Repertoires were generated with immunoSEQ multiplex PCR, while TCRdb's copy carries only in-frame clones and drops some. The sample has about 68,000 clones, 80% seen once. The sequencing used CD4+ T cells from PBMCs cultured with SARS-CoV-2 spike peptides, collected before COVID-19 vaccination. The chain is built from TRBV5-6 and TRBJ1-1; D call uncertain. This receptor was identified in a human donor who received a COVID-19 vaccine. The chain's CDR3 is CASSLVGLTMNTEAFF. The CDR3 DNA follows: TGTGCCAGCAGCTTGGTGGGCTTGACAATGAACACTGAAGCTTTCTTT.